These T cell receptor beta chains were read from a single sample in a study of T-cell memory formation after mild COVID-19. TCRdb ran MiXCR on the 5' RACE reads and lists one entry per CDR3 protein. The table lists roughly 400,000 distinct CDR3 sequences, about 17% of them singletons. The sequencing sample was made of PBMCs or a T cell subset sorted from them (not recorded which). The receptor set was obtained from a man between 18 and 35 years old who had mild COVID-19 (a few samples of this study predate the infection). Cell type and time point are not known. Each CDR3 is given with its conserved first and last residue. D genes are given only for firm matches. Clone size is stated in some rows and not others, as once, few, many or a class when expanded.

CDR3aa	CDR3nt	d_gene	abundance	j_gene	v_gene
CASSVDGVGGQPQHF	TGTGCCAGCAGCGTGGATGGGGTGGGAGGACAGCCCCAGCATTTT	.	few	TRBJ1-5	TRBV7-2
CASTSGTPSKEQFF	TGTGCCAGCACCTCGGGGACTCCCTCCAAAGAGCAGTTCTTC	.	.	TRBJ2-1	TRBV27
CASSLQGIGRVNTEAFF	TGTGCCAGCAGTCTACAGGGTATCGGTAGGGTGAACACTGAAGCTTTCTTT	.	.	TRBJ1-1	TRBV7-8
CASSPSGTGEQFF	TGTGCCAGCAGCCCCTCGGGGACCGGTGAGCAGTTCTTC	.	.	TRBJ2-1	TRBV7-9
CASSPDRVGNTIYF	TGTGCCAGCAGCCCTGACAGGGTTGGAAACACCATATATTTT	TRBD1	.	TRBJ1-3	TRBV9
CASSSRGTGTQYF	TGTGCCAGCAGTTCCCGGGGGACTGGGACCCAGTACTTC	.	.	TRBJ2-5	TRBV6-5
CASSLDGQQRGYTF	TGTGCCAGCAGTTTAGATGGACAGCAGCGGGGCTACACCTTC	.	once	TRBJ1-2	TRBV12-3/TRBV12-4
CASSGGQGKNGYTF	TGTGCCAGCAGCGGGGGCCAGGGTAAAAATGGCTACACCTTC	.	many	TRBJ1-2	TRBV9
CASSSGGEETQYF	TGTGCCAGCTCATCCGGGGGAGAGGAGACCCAGTACTTC	.	many	TRBJ2-5	TRBV18
CASSEWGRGNTEAFF	TGTGCCAGCAGTGAATGGGGCAGGGGGAACACTGAAGCTTTCTTT	.	.	TRBJ1-1	TRBV2
CASSADGNQPQHF	TGCGCCAGCAGCGCGGACGGAAATCAGCCCCAGCATTTT	.	.	TRBJ1-5	TRBV5-1
CASSVEGLAGVDTQYF	TGTGCCAGCAGCGTAGAGGGCCTAGCGGGGGTGGATACGCAGTATTTT	TRBD2	few	TRBJ2-3	TRBV9
CASSEQGAGPYEQYF	TGTGCCAGCAGCGAACAGGGGGCTGGACCCTACGAGCAGTACTTC	TRBD1	.	TRBJ2-7	TRBV7-2
CSARGANRVGGTEAFF	TGCAGTGCTAGAGGAGCTAACAGGGTGGGTGGCACTGAAGCTTTCTTT	.	.	TRBJ1-1	TRBV20-1
CASSQVGADGELFF	TGCGCCAGCAGCCAAGTTGGCGCGGACGGGGAGCTGTTTTTT	.	few	TRBJ2-2	TRBV4-3
CSDSDTQYF	TGCAGTGACTCAGATACGCAGTATTTT	.	few	TRBJ2-3	TRBV20-1
CASSLAAYSGNTIYF	TGTGCCAGCAGCTTAGCCGCATACTCTGGAAACACCATATATTTT	.	few	TRBJ1-3	TRBV11-2
CAIGQGAMDEQFF	TGTGCCATTGGACAGGGGGCTATGGATGAGCAGTTCTTC	TRBD1	.	TRBJ2-1	TRBV2
CASSLRPIDTDTQYF	TGCGCCAGCAGCTTGAGGCCTATTGACACAGATACGCAGTATTTT	.	.	TRBJ2-3	TRBV5-1
CASSTRLSSYNSPLHF	TGCGCCAGCAGCACGAGACTCAGCTCCTATAATTCACCCCTCCACTTT	.	few	TRBJ1-6	TRBV5-1
CASSLSISGGAGEQFF	TGCGCCAGCAGCTTGTCAATCAGCGGGGGGGCCGGTGAGCAGTTCTTC	TRBD2	.	TRBJ2-1	TRBV5-1
CASSQGFAYNEQFF	TGCGCCAGCAGCCAAGGTTTCGCCTACAATGAGCAGTTCTTC	.	few	TRBJ2-1	TRBV4-1
CASSDDRGRTDTQYF	TGTGCCAGCAGCGATGACAGGGGACGCACAGATACGCAGTATTTT	TRBD1	few	TRBJ2-3	TRBV9
CASSHPLPEAFF	TGTGCCAGCAGCCATCCATTGCCTGAAGCTTTCTTT	.	few	TRBJ1-1	TRBV16
CASSLGGTVNYGYTF	TGTGCCAGCAGCTTAGGTGGGACAGTTAACTATGGCTACACCTTC	TRBD1	few	TRBJ1-2	TRBV7-8
CASSQGLGSQPQHF	TGCGCCAGCAGCCAAGGTCTGGGAAGTCAGCCCCAGCATTTT	.	few	TRBJ1-5	TRBV4-1
CASSPQGGYEQFF	TGTGCCAGCAGTCCCCAAGGGGGCTATGAGCAGTTCTTC	TRBD1	.	TRBJ2-1	TRBV6-4
CASVQGYTDTQYF	TGTGCCAGCGTACAGGGCTACACAGATACGCAGTATTTT	.	once	TRBJ2-3	TRBV6-2/TRBV6-3
CASNRLVWRLAGADTDTQYF	TGTGCCAGCAACCGGTTAGTCTGGAGACTAGCGGGGGCCGACACAGATACGCAGTATTTT	TRBD2	.	TRBJ2-3	TRBV11-2
CSARDPTRAEKLFF	TGCAGTGCTAGAGATCCTACTCGGGCGGAAAAACTGTTTTTT	.	few	TRBJ1-4	TRBV20-1
CSVMWAQETQYF	TGCAGCGTGATGTGGGCCCAAGAGACCCAGTACTTC	.	few	TRBJ2-5	TRBV29-1
CASSPASGGYNEQFF	TGTGCCAGCAGCCCGGCTAGCGGGGGGTACAATGAGCAGTTCTTC	TRBD2	many	TRBJ2-1	TRBV3-1
CASSLAQAGADTQYF	TGTGCCAGCAGTTTAGCGCAAGCGGGGGCAGATACGCAGTATTTT	TRBD2	.	TRBJ2-3	TRBV12-3/TRBV12-4
CASTNRASYNSPLHF	TGTGCCAGTACCAACCGGGCCTCCTATAATTCACCCCTCCACTTT	.	few	TRBJ1-6	TRBV19
CASSPTSSGGFYGYTF	TGTGCCAGCAGCCCGACCTCCTCTGGGGGATTCTATGGCTACACCTTC	.	few	TRBJ1-2	TRBV7-2
CASSMTGMNTGELFF	TGTGCCAGTAGTATGACAGGGATGAACACCGGGGAGCTGTTTTTT	TRBD1	.	TRBJ2-2	TRBV19
CASSRRGTGAEAFF	TGTGCCAGCAGCCGAAGAGGGACAGGGGCTGAAGCTTTCTTT	TRBD1	many	TRBJ1-1	TRBV7-2
CASTPPGGGNQPQHF	TGTGCCAGCACCCCCCCGGGGGGCGGCAATCAGCCCCAGCATTTT	.	.	TRBJ1-5	TRBV7-2
CASMGDTGGSPAQHF	TGTGCCAGCATGGGGGATACAGGGGGCTCCCCAGCCCAGCATTTT	TRBD1	few	TRBJ1-5	TRBV28
CASSYAVSYGYTF	TGTGCCAGCAGTTACGCCGTATCCTATGGCTACACCTTC	.	few	TRBJ1-2	TRBV6-2/TRBV6-3
CASSQGWGNQPQHF	TGTGCCAGCAGCCAGGGTTGGGGCAATCAGCCCCAGCATTTT	.	.	TRBJ1-5	TRBV3-1
CSVGDRGTEAFF	TGCAGCGTTGGGGACAGGGGCACTGAAGCTTTCTTT	TRBD1	few	TRBJ1-1	TRBV29-1